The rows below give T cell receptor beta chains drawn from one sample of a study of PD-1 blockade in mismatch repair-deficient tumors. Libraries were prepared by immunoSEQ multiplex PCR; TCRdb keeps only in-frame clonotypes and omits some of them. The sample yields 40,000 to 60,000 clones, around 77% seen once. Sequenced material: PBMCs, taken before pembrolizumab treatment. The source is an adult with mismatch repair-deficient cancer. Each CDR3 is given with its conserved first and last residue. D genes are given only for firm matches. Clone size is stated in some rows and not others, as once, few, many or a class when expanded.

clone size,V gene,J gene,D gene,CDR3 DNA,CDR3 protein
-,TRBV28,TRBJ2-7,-,TGTGCCAGCAGTTTATCCCCTGACAGCACCTACGAGCAGTACTTC,CASSLSPDSTYEQYF
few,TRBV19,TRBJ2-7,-,TGTGCCAGTAGCACTCAGAGGGGGGAAAGGGAGCAGTACTTC,CASSTQRGEREQYF
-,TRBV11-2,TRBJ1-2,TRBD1,TGTGCCAGCAGCCCGGACAGGGTACTCGACGGCTACACCTTC,CASSPDRVLDGYTF
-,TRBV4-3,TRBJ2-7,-,TGCGCCAGCAGCCAAGAACGTGGGGTCCTCGGGTACGAGCAGTACTTC,CASSQERGVLGYEQYF
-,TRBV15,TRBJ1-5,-,TGTGCCACCAGCTCGGACAGATTGAATCAGCCCCAGCATTTT,CATSSDRLNQPQHF
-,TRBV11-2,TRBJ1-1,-,TGTGCCAGCAGCTTAGTAGGAGGATTGAACACTGAAGCTTTCTTT,CASSLVGGLNTEAFF
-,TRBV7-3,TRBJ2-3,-,TGTGCCAGCAGCGAAGGGCCCACAGATACGCAGTATTTT,CASSEGPTDTQYF
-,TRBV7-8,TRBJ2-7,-,TGTGCCAGCAGCCCGATGACAGACTACGAGCAGTACTTC,CASSPMTDYEQYF
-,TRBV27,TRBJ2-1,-,TGTGCCAGCAGTTTCGTACCGTCCTACAATGAGCAGTTCTTC,CASSFVPSYNEQFF
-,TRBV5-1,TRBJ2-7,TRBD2,TGCGCCAGCAGCCACACTAGCGGGAGTTACGAGCAGTACTTC,CASSHTSGSYEQYF
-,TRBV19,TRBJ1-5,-,TGTGCCAGTAGTACCAGAACGGCGGGGAACCAGCCCCAGCATTTT,CASSTRTAGNQPQHF
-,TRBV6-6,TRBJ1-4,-,TGTGCCAGCAGGAAACAGGATCGGGAAAAACTGTTTTTT,CASRKQDREKLFF
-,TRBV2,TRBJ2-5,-,TGTGCCAGCAGTGATAATGGGGAGACCCAGTACTTC,CASSDNGETQYF
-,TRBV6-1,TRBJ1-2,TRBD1,TGTGCCAGCAGCACGGACAGGGGGTATGGCTACACCTTC,CASSTDRGYGYTF
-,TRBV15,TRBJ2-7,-,TGTGCCACCAGCCTTAGGCAGGGGCCACACGAGCAGTACTTC,CATSLRQGPHEQYF
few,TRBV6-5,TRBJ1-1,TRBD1,TGTGCCAGCAGTTACCGACAGGGGAACACTGAAGCTTTCTTT,CASSYRQGNTEAFF
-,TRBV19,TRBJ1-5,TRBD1,TGTGCCAGTAGTTCGACCGGGACAGGGTCATGGCAGCCCCAGCATTTT,CASSSTGTGSWQPQHF
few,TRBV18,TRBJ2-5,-,TGTGCCAGCTCACCCCAGGGGGAGACCCAGTACTTC,CASSPQGETQYF
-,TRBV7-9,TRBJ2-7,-,TGTGCCAGCAGCTTAGGGAGTATGGGGGACGAGCAGTACTTC,CASSLGSMGDEQYF
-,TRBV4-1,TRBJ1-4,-,TGCGCCAGCAGCCAAGACAGGGAATTCGAAAAACTGTTTTTT,CASSQDREFEKLFF
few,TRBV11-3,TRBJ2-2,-,TGTGCCAGCAGCTTAAGGTCGGGGGAGCTGTTTTTT,CASSLRSGELFF
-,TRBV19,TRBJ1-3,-,TGTGCCAGTAGTAACCCGGGACTGAGCTCTGGAAACACCATATATTTT,CASSNPGLSSGNTIYF
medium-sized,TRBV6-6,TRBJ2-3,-,TGTGCCAGCAGTTACGGACCTGAGGCGGATACGCAGTATTTT,CASSYGPEADTQYF
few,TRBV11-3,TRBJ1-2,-,TGTGCCAGCAGCTTAGCACGATGGGGAGGAAATGGCTACACCTTC,CASSLARWGGNGYTF
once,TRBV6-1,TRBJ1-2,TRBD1,TGTGCCAGCAGTGAAGCGGGGGGGACAGCTAACTATGGCTACACCTTC,CASSEAGGTANYGYTF
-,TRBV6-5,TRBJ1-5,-,TGTGCCAGCAGTTACGGGACTTCACGCCTCCAGCATTTT,CASSYGTSRLQHF
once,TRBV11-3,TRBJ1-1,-,TGTGCCAGCAGCTTGCAGTCGGTGACTGAAGCTTTCTTT,CASSLQSVTEAFF
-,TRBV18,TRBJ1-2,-,TGTGCCAGCTCACCACCAGGGGGTGCCTATGGCTACACCTTC,CASSPPGGAYGYTF
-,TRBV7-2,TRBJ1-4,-,TGTGCCAGCAGCTTGTCGGGTAGGGCTAATGAAAAACTGTTTTTT,CASSLSGRANEKLFF
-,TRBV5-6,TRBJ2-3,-,TGTGCCAGCAGCTTGGACAGGTCGGACACAGATACGCAGTATTTT,CASSLDRSDTDTQYF
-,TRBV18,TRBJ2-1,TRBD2,TGTGCCAGCTCACCACTAGCGGGAGCGAACAATGAGCAGTTCTTC,CASSPLAGANNEQFF
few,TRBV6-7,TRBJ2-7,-,TGTGCCAGCAGTTACTCAGGGGACAAGGGCGAGCAGTACTTC,CASSYSGDKGEQYF
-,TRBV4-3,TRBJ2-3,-,TGCGCCAGCAGCCAAGAGCGGCCATGGGTAGCCGGGGATACGCAGTATTTT,CASSQERPWVAGDTQYF
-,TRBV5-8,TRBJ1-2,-,TGTGCCAGCAGCCCCTCCGGAGATGGCTACACCTTC,CASSPSGDGYTF
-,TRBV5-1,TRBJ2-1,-,TGCGCCAGCAGCTTGTCTTGGGGGTCCTACAATGAGCAGTTCTTC,CASSLSWGSYNEQFF
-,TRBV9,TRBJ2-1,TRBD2,TGTGCCAGCAGCCCCCACCCCAGCGGGGGGCGCGTCTTC,CASSPHPSGGRVF
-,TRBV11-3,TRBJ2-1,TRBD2,TGTGCCAGCAGCTTAGGGCTAGCGGGAGGGAGGAATGAGCAGTTCTTC,CASSLGLAGGRNEQFF
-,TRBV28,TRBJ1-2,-,TGTGCCAGCAACGAGGTCCAGGGCCGATATGGCTACACCTTC,CASNEVQGRYGYTF
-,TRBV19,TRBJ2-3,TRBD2,TGTGCCAGTAGCCCTCCGGGACTAGGCTTAGATACGCAGTATTTT,CASSPPGLGLDTQYF
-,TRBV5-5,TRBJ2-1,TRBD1,TGTGCCAGCAGCTTGGAGGACAGGTCCTACAATGAGCAGTTCTTC,CASSLEDRSYNEQFF
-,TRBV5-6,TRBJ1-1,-,TGTGCCAGCAGCAAAGAAAGGCGGGGGGAAGAAGCTTTCTTT,CASSKERRGEEAFF
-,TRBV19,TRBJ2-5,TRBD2,TGTGCCAGTAGTCCGCCTTCGACTAGCGGGAAAGAGACCCAGTACTTC,CASSPPSTSGKETQYF
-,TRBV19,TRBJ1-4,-,TGTGCCAGTAGTAGTGGGAGGCTAAATGAAAAACTGTTTTTT,CASSSGRLNEKLFF
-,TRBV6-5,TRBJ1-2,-,TGTGCCAGCACCCCCACCAGCGGATATGGCTACACCTTC,CASTPTSGYGYTF
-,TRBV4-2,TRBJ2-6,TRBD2,TGTGCCAGCAGGGAAGAGACTAGCGGCTCTGGGGCCAACGTCCTGACTTTC,CASREETSGSGANVLTF
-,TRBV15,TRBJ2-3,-,TGTGCCACCACAAGCAGAGAAAATCTAGCGACGGATACGCAGTATTTT,CATTSRENLATDTQYF
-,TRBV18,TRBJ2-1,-,TGTGCCAGCTCACCCAACGAGGGAAGTGAGCAGTTCTTC,CASSPNEGSEQFF
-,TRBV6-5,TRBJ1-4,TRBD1,TGTGCCAGCAGTTACGGGGGACAGACTAATGAAAAACTGTTTTTT,CASSYGGQTNEKLFF
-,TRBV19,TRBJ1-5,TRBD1,TGTGCCAGTAGTAACGGACAGGGGTCATGGCAGCCCCAGCATTTT,CASSNGQGSWQPQHF
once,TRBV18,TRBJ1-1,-,TGTGCCAGCTCACCCCTTGAGCAGACCAACACTGAAGCTTTCTTT,CASSPLEQTNTEAFF
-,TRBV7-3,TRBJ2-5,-,TGTGCCAGCAGCTTATTCGGGCACAACCAAGAGACCCAGTACTTC,CASSLFGHNQETQYF
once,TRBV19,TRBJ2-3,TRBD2,TGTGCCAGTAGTCCGATCCTTTGGCGGGAGAGCACAGATACGCAGTATTTT,CASSPILWRESTDTQYF
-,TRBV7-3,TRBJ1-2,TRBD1,TGTGCCAGCAGCGAGACAGGGGGCACTGGCTACACCTTC,CASSETGGTGYTF